This TCR beta chain was identified during a study of shared clonotypes between healthy human individuals (TCRdb year 2020). Describing the broader study: Two women and a few men aged 18 to 49 years were included in the cohort. For each donor, three plates each were used for CD4 naive and CD4 memory, two plates were used for CD8 naive, and one plate was used for CD8 memory. To estimate repertoire size and how much clonotypes are shared between individuals, the study performed deep sequencing of blood TCR repertoires from five healthy adults. To increase sequencing depth and limit assay-specific biases, TCR repertoire library preparation and sequencing were carried out by different laboratories using diverse techniques. Each donor's leukapheresis produced roughly between roughly 0.85 and 9.5 billion PBMCs.

The donors were healthy, HIV-negative adults who had no recently reported acute infections or vaccinations. Every donor was a Caucasian adult living in Nashville, Tennessee, USA. CD4+ T cells were enriched by magnetic negative selection, after which naive cells were positively selected on CD45RA and the negative fraction was taken as the memory subset. Blood was obtained by leukapheresis, after which PBMCs were separated by Ficoll-Histopaque density gradient centrifugation and cryopreserved in liquid nitrogen vapor phase. Analytical flow cytometry was used to check the purity and quantity of each magnetically sorted T cell population. Genomic DNA was isolated from every sorted fraction and measured by UV absorbance on a Nanodrop 2000c. Beyond this particular receptor, the publication reports: Based on pairwise subsampling, the degree of clonotype sharing among donors was expected to be affected by sequencing depth. Even with the large sequencing depth, rarefaction of the sorted-subset datasets indicated that sequencing was incomplete. The small number of donors limited the genetic and exposure-history diversity represented. Compared with non-shared clonotypes, clonotypes shared by all four sorted-subset donors had higher generation probabilities. Naive subsets generally had larger estimated clonotype richness than memory subsets. About 4.5% of naive CD4, 3.5% of naive CD8, 2.3% of memory CD4, and about 0.4% of memory CD8 clonotypes were shared across a few donors. Sampling was restricted to blood, and TCR repertoires in tissue are likely to differ from TCR repertoires in blood.

This clone was seen more than once but under ten times. Its antigen is currently not known. The record has no base qualities; no much larger clone is one base away. Measured from the cysteine to the phenylalanine, the CDR3 is 14 residues long. Only the CDR3 region is kept as DNA, spanning 42 bases read in frame from base 1. The germline V and J ends show losses of 5 bases and 3 bases respectively, and no gene match explains 3 bases of the junction. CDR1 and CDR2 are read off the germline V gene as SGHAT and FQNNGV. Using the deep immunoSEQ assay, TCR CDR3 regions were amplified from genomic DNA by multiplex PCR. Extracted genomic DNA from each cell subset was distributed evenly across all wells of several immunoSEQ 96-well plates, and each plate was treated as a replicate. For sorted subsets, 200 to 250 ng of genomic DNA, equivalent to 25,000 to 35,000 T cell genomes, went into each replicate PCR. Purified libraries were quantified with a Qubit 3.0 fluorometer, sized on a Bioanalyzer 2100, and re-quantified with the KAPA Library Quantification kit. Every immunoSEQ 96-well plate was sequenced on a dedicated single-read 150-cycle Illumina NextSeq 550 flow cell. The original pipeline was this. The immunoSEQ output contained only junctional sequences without quality scores, so filtering could not match that applied to full-length reads. Sequences were annotated with PyIR, a Python wrapper for IgBLAST v1.9, and V/J genes and CDR3 were assigned using IMGT germline references. Any read was removed if the V/J assignment was weak (E-value above 1e-6), the CDR3 was missing, or the read contained stop codons, out-of-frame junctions, or ambiguous translated residues. V3J clonotypes were defined as sequences sharing the same inferred V gene, J gene, and CDR3 amino acid sequence. To compute the percentage overlap between repertoires, the number of shared unique clonotypes was divided by the size of the smaller repertoire. RTK rarefaction, the Chao1 estimator, and Recon v2.1 estimates of unobserved clonotypes were used to assess repertoire richness. Generation probabilities were computed with OLGA for all TCRbeta clonotypes obtained by the gDNA method from several donors. TCRdb took this table from immuneACCESS and kept in-frame rearrangements with V and J called. Such tables lack part of the clones; where checked against another copy, unresolved V genes explain under half of the gap, and the rest is unexplained. From that table come the V and J calls and clone size; the DNA was used to work out D and trimming. The sample has roughly 680,000 clones on record, about two thirds of them singletons. In total, the top ten clones hold over 1.5% of the sample.

The chain was built from TRBV11-2 and TRBJ2-5; 10 middle bases align to TRBD2. The specimen sequenced was memory CD4+ T cells sorted from blood. The cell subset or site label for this specimen denotes: CD45RA-negative fraction. The source is a woman aged 25 to 45 in good health. In nucleotide form, the sequence is TGTGCCAGCAGCCTCGGACTAGCGGAAGAGACCCAGTACTTC. It specifies CASSLGLAEETQYF.